Each of the 26 T cell receptor beta chains below was sequenced from the same sample in a study of tumor-infiltrating lymphocytes in primary liver carcinoma. The input was about 500 ng total RNA; TCR beta cDNA was made from it with a constant-region primer. Generation of the TCR beta libraries relied on three nested multiplex PCR rounds using slightly modified ARM-PCR. Investigators reported that the first two PCR rounds, at 10 cycles each, used TRBV1-TRBV30 forward primers with a C-beta reverse primer. Via MiXCR, TCRdb re-called the multiplex PCR reads, giving one row per CDR3 protein. Of 90,000 to 110,000 distinct CDR3 sequences in the sample, roughly 80% are singletons; the top ten hold under 25%. The source material, roughly 18-30 mg of unsorted bulk tissue, was used to co-extract RNA and DNA. What was sequenced was liver tumor tissue from sampling region 3. The subset was: tumor region T3, left-lateral pole. These receptors were obtained from a man in his forties with primary liver carcinoma and hepatitis B virus infection.

The chain couples TRBV20-1 to TRBJ1-1; D uncertain. Trimming took 1 base from V and 3 from J, leaving 12 bases between them. Germline V gene sequence: CDR1 DFQATT, CDR2 SNEGSKA (reference sequence). The CDR3 length is 14 residues. Here the CDR3 reads CSARGEAEYTEAFF. The CDR3 nucleotides read TGCAGTGCTAGAGGGGAGGCTGAGTACACTGAAGCTTTCTTT.

This clonotype has ten or more counts. This chain connects TRBV28 to TRBJ1-2; unclear D gene. V lost 7 bases and J 7 bases, leaving 10 bases between the germline ends. CDR1 MDHEN and CDR2 SYDVKM come from the germline V gene. The CDR3 totals 11 residues. The CDR3 is CASTASRGYTF. The DNA of the CDR3 is TGTGCCAGCACCGCGAGTCGTGGCTACACCTTC.

This clonotype occurred many times. The chain employs TRBV11-2 and TRBJ2-5; 9 bases fit TRBD2. CDR1 and CDR2 (germline): SGHAT, FQNNGV. The CDR3 consists of 16 residues. V was pared by 5 bases and J by 4 bases, with 11 bases of the junction left unmatched. CDR3 sequence: CASSPTLLAGAETQYF. The CDR3, as DNA: TGTGCCAGCAGCCCAACCCTTTTAGCGGGAGCAGAGACCCAGTACTTC.

A remark on this clonotype: An end of the junction differs from the germline gene, which may be a read error. This chain links TRBV30 with TRBJ2-7; 8 nucleotides agree with TRBD1. The CDR3 is made up of 13 amino acids. Germline-derived CDR1 and CDR2 are GTSNPN and SVGIG (reference sequence). CDR3 nucleotides: TGTGCTTCCCACCTGACAGGGGTATACGAGAAGTACTTC. This gives the protein CASHLTGVYEKYF.

This chain links TRBV29-1 with TRBJ2-7; maybe TRBD2 (6 bases). The V end was cut by 7 bases, the J end by 8 bases, with 21 bases between. Germline V CDR1 and CDR2: SQVTM, ANQGSEA. This CDR3 is built from 13 residues. CDR3 DNA sequence: TGCAGCGGGTGGGACTCTGACCTCCACAAGCAGTACTTC. Translated, it gives CSGWDSDLHKQYF.

The chain links TRBV11-2 to TRBJ2-6; possibly TRBD1 for D (6 bases). The CDR3 consists of 15 residues. Per germline, CDR1 SGHAT and CDR2 FQNNGV. The V end lost 10 bases, the J end lost 2 bases, and 15 bases lay between the germline ends. The CDR3 DNA reads as TGTGCCACCAGTATTGACAGGACTGGGGCCAACGTCCTGACTTTC. Residues: CATSIDRTGANVLTF.

A word on this clonotype: The conserved phenylalanine or tryptophan normally closing the CDR3 is absent here, so this likely arose from a read error. This chain uses TRBV12-3 or TRBV12-4 with TRBJ2-1; D perhaps matches TRBD2 (5 bases). V was clipped by 8 bases and J by 7 bases, with 15 bases between them. The CDR3 runs to 13 residues. CDR3: CASQFDGGNEQFS. The CDR3 coding sequence is TGTGCCAGCCAATTTGACGGAGGTAATGAGCAGTTCTCC.

This clonotype was recorded only once. The chain recombines TRBV6-1 with TRBJ1-1; D is undetermined. Looked up from germline, CDR1 is MNHNS and CDR2 is SASEGT. This CDR3 is built from 13 residues. Trimming took 8 bases from V and 4 from J, leaving 14 bases between them. CDR3 sequence: CASLRERVTEAFF. CDR3 nucleotides: TGTGCCAGCTTACGGGAGCGGGTCACTGAAGCTTTCTTT.

The count of this clonotype is one. The V gene is TRBV6-2 or TRBV6-3, the J gene TRBJ1-5; D is uncertain. V was shortened by 7 bases and J by 3 bases, with 16 bases between the two germline ends. Germline CDR1 MNHEY, CDR2 SVGEGT. The CDR3 consists of 15 residues. CDR3 sequence reads: CASTLTQDYNQPQHF. The CDR3 DNA follows: TGTGCCAGCACCCTCACGCAGGATTACAATCAGCCCCAGCATTTT.

Comments on this clonotype: Germline is not matched at one junction end, which may reflect a read error. This rearrangement joins TRBV6-1 to TRBJ1-4; 8 nucleotides line up with TRBD1. CDR1 MNHNS and CDR2 SASEGT come from the germline V gene. This CDR3 is built from 14 residues. In DNA, the CDR3 is TGTGCCAGCAATAAGGACAGGGAGAGTGAAAAATTGTTTTTT. Amino acids: CASNKDRESEKLFF.

Worth noting for this clonotype: A junction boundary mismatches the germline segment, possibly from a read error. This chain uses TRBV5-4 with TRBJ2-3; TRBD2 matches at 8 bases. CDR1 is SGHNT, CDR2 YYREEE, per germline (reference sequence). CDR3 size: 15 residues. CDR3 sequence (DNA): TGTGCCAGCAGCTTGCAAGCGGGAGAGACAGATACGAAGAATTTT. It specifies CASSLQAGETDTKNF.

Points on this clonotype: The junction shows a germline mismatch at one end, possibly a read error. The rearrangement links TRBV10-1 to TRBJ1-1; D unclear. Germline-derived CDR1 and CDR2 are WNHNN and SYGVQD (reference sequence). This CDR3 region has 12 residues. DNA of the CDR3: TGCGCCAGCAGTGGGATGAACAGTGAAGCTTTCTTT. Its translation is CASSGMNSEAFF.

This sequence joins TRBV4-2 and TRBJ2-6; D not resolved. CDR3 length: 16 amino acids. From germline, CDR1 is LGHNA and CDR2 YNFKEQ. CDR3 sequence reads: CSSSQEASSGANVLTF. The CDR3 DNA reads TGTTCGAGCAGCCAAGAGGCAAGCTCTGGGGCCAACGTCCTGACTTTC.

This clonotype was counted many times. This chain joins TRBV5-1 and TRBJ2-5; the D gene is possibly TRBD2 (5 bases). CDR1 is SGHRS, CDR2 YFSETQ, per germline. Deletions cut 0 bases from V and 4 bases from J, with 7 bases between. The CDR3 has 13 amino acids. CDR3 protein: CASSLGGLETQYF. The CDR3 DNA reads as TGCGCCAGCAGCTTGGGAGGGCTAGAGACCCAGTACTTC.

On this clonotype: The junction shows a germline mismatch at one end, possibly a read error. The genes are TRBV7-8 and TRBJ2-7, with a weak D call TRBD2 (5 bases). The CDR3 length is 14 residues. Germline CDR1 SGHVS, CDR2 FQNEAQ. The CDR3 DNA reads TGTGCAAGCAGCCCACGGAGGAGTCTCCACGAGCAGTACTTC. Its translation is CASSPRRSLHEQYF.

For this clonotype: The CDR3 ends on some other residue instead of the conserved phenylalanine or tryptophan, so this is likely a read error. The chain employs TRBV5-4 and TRBJ2-3; 8 nucleotides line up with TRBD2. This CDR3 spans 16 amino acids. The trim removed 8 bases at V and 2 bases at J, leaving 13 bases unmatched. The germline V gene encodes CDR1 SGHNT and CDR2 YYREEE (reference sequence). CDR3 DNA sequence: TGTGCCAGTAGTTTGGAAGGTAGCGGGGTCACAGATACGCAGTATCTT. It encodes CASSLEGSGVTDTQYL.

This clonotype showed up many times. This sequence may be a read error, since a much larger clone differs from it by one base. Without the conserved terminal phenylalanine or tryptophan, this CDR3 likely stems from a read error. The gene calls are TRBV12-3 or TRBV12-4 and TRBJ2-2, with TRBD1 identical over 9 bases. The CDR3 totals 15 residues. With V trimmed by 6 bases and J by 4 bases, 6 bases remained unmatched. This CDR3 reads CASSHDRGGTGELFL. Written as DNA, the CDR3 is TGTGCCAGCAGCCACGACAGGGGGGGCACCGGGGAGCTGTTTCTT.

Worth noting for this clonotype: A read error may produce the germline difference seen at one junction end. This chain connects TRBV4-2 to TRBJ1-3, with TRBD1 matching over 8 bases. This CDR3 spans 18 amino acids. Germline loops: CDR1 LGHNA, CDR2 YNFKEQ. The CDR3: CPSSRELRMTGAGNTIYF. The CDR3 DNA sequence: TGTCCCAGCAGCCGGGAGCTAAGAATGACAGGGGCTGGAAACACCATATATTTT.

As to this clonotype: A read error is likely, as this CDR3 ends without the conserved phenylalanine or tryptophan. This chain links TRBV14 with TRBJ2-7; 9 nucleotides line up with TRBD2. Germline V CDR1 and CDR2: SGHDN, FVKESK. The CDR3 has 18 residues. With V trimmed by 3 bases and J by 0 bases, 12 bases remained unmatched. CDR3 DNA sequence: TGTGCCAGCAGCCATACGTCTGGAGTAGCGGGAGTCTCCTACGAGCAGTACATC. Its protein is CASSHTSGVAGVSYEQYI.

A word on this clonotype: This may come from a read error, since a much larger clone is one base off. This chain joins TRBV24-1 and TRBJ2-3, with D unresolved. This CDR3 contains 13 residues. From germline, CDR1 is KGHDR and CDR2 SFDVKD. The CDR3, as DNA: TGTGTCACCAGTGATTCCAGTACAGATACGCAGTATTTT. Its translation is CVTSDSSTDTQYF.

About this clonotype: With a much larger clone just one base away, this may be a read error. The rearrangement links TRBV7-3 to TRBJ1-1, with D possibly being TRBD1 (6 bases). CDR1 and CDR2 from the germline V gene are SGHTA and FQGTGA. The CDR3 loop spans 15 amino acids. The CDR3: CASSPRGGRYTVAFF. The CDR3 region has the DNA TGTGCCAGCAGTCCGAGGGGGGGCCGGTACACTGTAGCTTTCTTT.

A remark on this clonotype: A read error may produce the germline difference seen at one junction end. The chain carries TRBV6-1 and TRBJ2-6, with a possible D match to TRBD1 (6 bases). The CDR3 length is 15 residues. CDR1 is MNHNS, CDR2 SASEGT, per germline. CDR3 in amino acids: CASSDAQGGANILTF. The CDR3 DNA reads as TGTGCCAGCAGTGACGCACAGGGTGGGGCCAACATCCTGACTTTC.

In the case of this clonotype: A junction boundary mismatches the germline segment, possibly from a read error. The chain has TRBV29-1 and TRBJ1-2, with TRBD1 as a possible D gene (6 bases). The CDR3 extends over 12 amino acids. Germline V gene data show CDR1 as SQVTM and CDR2 as ANQGSEA. CDR3: CCAGQRNYGFTF. The CDR3 nucleotides read TGCTGCGCAGGACAGCGCAACTATGGCTTCACCTTC.

As regards this clonotype: Sequence at one end of the junction differs from germline and may be a read error. The chain couples TRBV7-8 to TRBJ1-1; D gene uncertain. The CDR3 extends over 14 amino acids. Germline V gene lookup returns CDR1 SGHVS and CDR2 FQNEAQ. The CDR3 region has the DNA TGTGCCAGCATCTTAAGGGATCGCCGCACTGAAGCTTTCTTT. As protein: CASILRDRRTEAFF.

This clonotype was counted many times. The chain employs TRBV5-1 and TRBJ2-5, with 8 nucleotides matching TRBD1. The V gene's germline CDR1 is SGHRS and CDR2 YFSETQ. The CDR3 sequence is 17 residues long. V was pared by 4 bases and J by 4 bases, with 15 bases of the junction left unmatched. CDR3 in DNA: TGCGCCAGCAGCCCCGACATGGACAGGGTTTTTGGAGAGACCCAGTACTTC. Protein product: CASSPDMDRVFGETQYF.

As concerns this clonotype: Sequence at one end of the junction differs from germline and may be a read error. The gene calls are TRBV4-2 and TRBJ2-1, with D perhaps TRBD2 (5 bases). This CDR3 has 16 amino acids. Germline V gene data show CDR1 as LGHNA and CDR2 as YNFKEQ. DNA for the CDR3: TGTGCCAGCAGCCAAGGACGGGGAAGCTCCTACAATGATCAGTTCTTC. Encoded protein: CASSQGRGSSYNDQFF.